These 11 T cell receptor beta chains originate from one sample sequenced in a study of T cells in Graves' hyperthyroidism and ophthalmopathy. Authors of the study amplified TCR beta CDR3 regions from RNA transcripts. The primer set for the first-round RT-PCR of the TCR CDR3 was HTBI. TCRdb itself ran the multiplex PCR reads through MiXCR, one entry per CDR3 protein. The profile shows some 510,000 distinct CDR3 sequences, under 25% of them singletons. The sequencing input was blood. These receptors all stem from a young man with Graves' hyperthyroidism.

The chain combines TRBV5-1 with TRBJ1-1; D ambiguous. Germline lookup yields CDR1 SGHRS and CDR2 YFSETQ. The CDR3 loop spans 14 amino acids. With 5 bases removed from V and 0 bases from J, the gap between germline ends came to 11 bases. The CDR3 bases are TGCGCCAGCAGGACCTCTATCATGAACACTGAAGCTTTCTTT. As protein: CASRTSIMNTEAFF. The variable domain in full, completed from reference TRBV5-1 and TRBJ1-1, reads KAGVTQTPRYLIKTRGQQVTLSCSPISGHRSVSWYQQTPGQGLQFLFEYFSETQRNKGNFPGRFSGRQFSNSRSEMNVSTLELGDSALYLCASRTSIMNTEAFFGQGTRLTVV.

This chain connects TRBV7-9 to TRBJ2-7; 9 positions match TRBD1. Trimming took 5 bases from V and 9 from J; bases not matched to a gene: 5. CDR3 length equals 12 residues. The germline V gene has CDR1 SEHNR and CDR2 FQNEAQ (reference sequence). CDR3 residues: CASSADRGWQYF. The CDR3 coding sequence is TGTGCCAGCAGCGCGGACAGGGGATGGCAGTACTTC.

This clonotype showed up many times. The rearrangement joins TRBV28 to TRBJ1-1; D gene uncertain. Germline V gene data show CDR1 as MDHEN and CDR2 as SYDVKM. V dropped 3 bases and J dropped 5 bases, with 13 bases sitting between them. The CDR3 extends over 14 amino acids. The CDR3 DNA follows: TGTGCCAGCAGTTTTCCGGGCTTGGGGACTGAAGCTTTCTTT. This sequence encodes CASSFPGLGTEAFF.

A word on this clonotype: Since a much larger clone is just one base distant, this may be a read error. The genes are TRBV10-3 and TRBJ1-1, with TRBD1 as a possible D gene (5 bases). The length of the CDR3 is 15 residues. CDR1 and CDR2 from the germline V gene are ENHRY and SYGVKD. Trimming removed 10 bases at V and 4 bases at J, with 22 bases between. As DNA, the CDR3 is TGTGCCACCCTTCCAGGCCCAGGGAGGGGCACTGAAGCTTTCTTT. This sequence encodes CATLPGPGRGTEAFF.

This clonotype was counted ten times or more. The chain has TRBV11-1 and TRBJ1-1; 7 positions match TRBD1. Germline lookup yields CDR1 SGHAT and CDR2 FQDESV (reference sequence). CDR3 length: 14 residues. The junction had 1 base not matched to a gene; V was cut back by 3 bases and J by 0 bases. Here the CDR3 DNA reads TGTGCCAGCAGCTTGACAGGGTTGAACACTGAAGCTTTCTTT. This codes for CASSLTGLNTEAFF.

V is TRBV19 and J is TRBJ1-1; D unresolved. Trimming stripped 4 bases from V and 7 bases from J, with 13 bases between. Germline-derived CDR1 and CDR2 are LNHDA and SQIVND (reference sequence). The CDR3 spans 13 residues. This CDR3 reads CASSTLAISEAFF. CDR3 coding DNA: TGTGCCAGTAGTACCCTTGCCATAAGTGAAGCTTTCTTT.

A few counts support this clonotype. V is TRBV6-1 and J is TRBJ2-6; possible D gene TRBD1, 6 bases. Germline V gives CDR1 MNHNS, CDR2 SASEGT. CDR3 length equals 14 residues. CDR3 DNA sequence: TGTGCGGGCCAGGGGCTCTCTGGGGCCAACGTCCTGACTTTC. Its protein product is CAGQGLSGANVLTF.

The table lists this clonotype with many counts. The chain uses TRBV6-1 and TRBJ2-2, with D hard to call. Germline V lookup: CDR1 MNHNS, CDR2 SASEGT. The CDR3 loop spans 15 amino acids. Trimming removed 1 base from V and 4 bases from J, with 10 bases in between. CDR3 bases: TGTGCCAGCAGTGAAGGGAACATAGCCACCGGGGAGCTGTTTTTT. The encoded protein is CASSEGNIATGELFF.

This clonotype was recorded many times. The rearrangement joins TRBV19 to TRBJ1-1, with 8 bases fitting TRBD1. V lost 3 bases to trimming and J lost 3 bases; unmatched junction nucleotides: 3. The germline gives CDR1 LNHDA, CDR2 SQIVND (reference sequence). This CDR3 spans 14 amino acids. This chain's CDR3 is CASSIDRGDTEAFF. CDR3 coding DNA: TGTGCCAGTAGTATCGACAGGGGAGACACTGAAGCTTTCTTT.

This clonotype was seen many times. The chain employs TRBV20-1 and TRBJ1-1; D gene unclear. V was clipped by 0 bases and J by 4 bases, with 18 bases between them. Germline loops: CDR1 DFQATT, CDR2 SNEGSKA (reference sequence). The CDR3 totals 16 residues. CDR3 loop: CSARDPGVTSSTEAFF. The CDR3 DNA reads as TGCAGTGCTAGAGATCCAGGAGTTACGTCTAGCACTGAAGCTTTCTTT.

This clonotype was seen only a few times. The genes are TRBV29-1 and TRBJ2-7; TRBD1 matches 10 bases. The CDR3 is 14 residues long. CDR1 SQVTM and CDR2 ANQGSEA come from the germline V gene. V lost 4 bases and J lost 3; bases outside the gene matches: 6. This chain's CDR3 is CSVGRGQGYYEQYF. DNA for the CDR3: TGCAGCGTTGGTCGGGGACAGGGGTACTACGAGCAGTACTTC.